This T cell receptor (beta chain) was observed in a study of shared clonotypes between healthy human individuals. About the study: There were three CD4 naive, three CD4 memory, two CD8 naive and one CD8 memory plates per donor.

The CDR3 runs to 15 residues. After removal of 0 bases from V and 8 bases from J, the junction contained 8 bases not matched to a gene. Germline assignment: CDR1 SGHNT and CDR2 YYREEE (reference sequence). Per sorted-subset replicate PCR, input was 200 to 250 ng DNA, representing tens of thousands of T cell genomes. Using immunoSEQ multiplex PCR, the repertoire was profiled, and TCRdb retains in-frame clones only, with some absent. The sample records more than 1,200,000 clones, approximately 98.5% being singletons. The sequence was collected from a man between 25 and 39 years old in good health. Sample: naive CD4+ T cells sorted from blood. Subset described: CD45RA+ positively selected. The chain is built from TRBV5-4 and TRBJ2-1; 7 bases are shared with TRBD2. The CDR3 sequence is CASSLAGLGRDEQFF. In nucleotides, the CDR3 is TGTGCCAGCAGCTTGGCCGGACTAGGGAGGGATGAGCAGTTCTTC.